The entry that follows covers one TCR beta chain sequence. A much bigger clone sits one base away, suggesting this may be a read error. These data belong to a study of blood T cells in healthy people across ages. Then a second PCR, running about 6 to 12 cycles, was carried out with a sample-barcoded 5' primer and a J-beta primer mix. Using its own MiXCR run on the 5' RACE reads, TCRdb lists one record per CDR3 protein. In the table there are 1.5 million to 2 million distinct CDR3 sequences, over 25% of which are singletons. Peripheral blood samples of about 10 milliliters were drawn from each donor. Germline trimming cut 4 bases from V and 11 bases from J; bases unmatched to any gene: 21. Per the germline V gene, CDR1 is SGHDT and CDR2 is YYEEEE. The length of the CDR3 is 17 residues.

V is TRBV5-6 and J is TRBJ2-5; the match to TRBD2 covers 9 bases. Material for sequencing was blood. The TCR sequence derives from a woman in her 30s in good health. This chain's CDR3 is CASSTLAGTDPYNEQYF. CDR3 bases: TGTGCCAGCAGCACCCTAGCGGGGACAGACCCGTACAATGAGCAGTACTTC.